This T cell receptor (beta chain) was identified in a study of early T cells in non-severe SARS-CoV-2 infection. Study summary: RNA in bulk from unsorted whole blood was sequenced, and chains were unpaired. General study findings and limits: Missing private and CD4 specificities, VDJdb matching favored anti-spike CD8 responses.

The CDR3 is 15 residues long. Germline V gene sequence: CDR1 SEHNR, CDR2 FQNEAQ (reference sequence). V dropped 11 bases and J dropped 5 bases, with 21 bases sitting between them. Unique molecular identifiers were attached to individual cDNA molecules. TCRdb passed the 5' RACE reads through MiXCR, listing each CDR3 protein once. The repertoire consists of around 57,000 distinct CDR3 sequences, with 11% occurring once and the leading ten covering about a tenth. With regard to this clonotype: The antigen remains unidentified.

The gene calls are TRBV7-9 and TRBJ2-2, with a weak D call TRBD2 (6 bases). Sequencing input: whole blood. This TCR came from an adult who was a healthcare worker with PCR-confirmed SARS-CoV-2 infection or an uninfected control (not recorded which). The CDR3, as DNA: TGTGCCCCCGTCACGTCGGGGGACCGGACCGGGGAGCTGTTTTTT. Translating it yields CAPVTSGDRTGELFF.